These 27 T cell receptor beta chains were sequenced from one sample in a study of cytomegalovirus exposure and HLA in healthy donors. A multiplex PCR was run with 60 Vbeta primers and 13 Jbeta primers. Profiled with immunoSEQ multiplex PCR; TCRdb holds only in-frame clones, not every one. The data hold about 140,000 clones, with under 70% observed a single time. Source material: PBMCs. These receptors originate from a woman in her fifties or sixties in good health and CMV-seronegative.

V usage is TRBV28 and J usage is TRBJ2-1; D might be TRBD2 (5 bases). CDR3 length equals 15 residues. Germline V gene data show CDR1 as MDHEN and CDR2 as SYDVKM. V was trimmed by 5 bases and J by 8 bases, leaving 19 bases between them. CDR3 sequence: CASSDHLGSRYEQFF. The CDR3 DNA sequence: TGTGCCAGCAGTGACCATCTGGGGAGTAGATATGAGCAGTTCTTC. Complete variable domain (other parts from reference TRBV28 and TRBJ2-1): DVKVTQSSRYLVKRTGEKVFLECVQDMDHENMFWYRQDPGLGLRLIYFSYDVKMKEKGDIPEGYSVSREKKERFSLILESASTNQTSMYLCASSDHLGSRYEQFFGPGTRLTVL.

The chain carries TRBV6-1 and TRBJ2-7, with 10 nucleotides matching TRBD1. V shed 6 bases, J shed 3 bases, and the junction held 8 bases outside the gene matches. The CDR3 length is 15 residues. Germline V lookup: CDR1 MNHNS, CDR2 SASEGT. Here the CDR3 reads CASSQIGTGVYEQYF. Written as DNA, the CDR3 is TGTGCCAGCAGCCAAATCGGGACAGGGGTCTACGAGCAGTACTTC.

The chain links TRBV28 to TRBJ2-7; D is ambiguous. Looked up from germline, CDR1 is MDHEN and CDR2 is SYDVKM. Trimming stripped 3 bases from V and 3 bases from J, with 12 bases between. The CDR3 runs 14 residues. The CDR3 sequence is CASSFAPPYYEQYF. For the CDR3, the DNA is TGTGCCAGCAGTTTTGCCCCTCCCTACTACGAGCAGTACTTC.

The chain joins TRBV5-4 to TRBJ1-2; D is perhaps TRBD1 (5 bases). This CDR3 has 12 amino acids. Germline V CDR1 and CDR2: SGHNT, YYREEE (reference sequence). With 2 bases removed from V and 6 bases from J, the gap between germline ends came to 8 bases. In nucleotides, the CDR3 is TGTGCCAGCAGCTTTTTAGGGGATGGCTACACCTTC. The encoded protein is CASSFLGDGYTF. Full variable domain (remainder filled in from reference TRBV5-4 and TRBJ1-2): ETGVTQSPTHLIKTRGQQVTLRCSSQSGHNTVSWYQQALGQGPQFIFQYYREEENGRGNFPPRFSGLQFPNYSSELNVNALELDDSALYLCASSFLGDGYTFGSGTRLTVV.

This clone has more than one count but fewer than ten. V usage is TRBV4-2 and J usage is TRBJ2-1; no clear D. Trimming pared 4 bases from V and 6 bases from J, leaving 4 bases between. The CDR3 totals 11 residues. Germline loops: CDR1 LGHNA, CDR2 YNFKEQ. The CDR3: CASSLRNEQFF. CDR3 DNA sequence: TGTGCCAGCAGCCTCCGCAATGAGCAGTTCTTC.

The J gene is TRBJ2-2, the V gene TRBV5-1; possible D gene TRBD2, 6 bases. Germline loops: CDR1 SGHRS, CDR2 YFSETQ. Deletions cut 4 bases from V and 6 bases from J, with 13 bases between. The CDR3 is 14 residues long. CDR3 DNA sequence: TGCGCCAGCAGCGCCATTCCGGGGGCCGGGGAGCTGTTTTTT. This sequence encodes CASSAIPGAGELFF.

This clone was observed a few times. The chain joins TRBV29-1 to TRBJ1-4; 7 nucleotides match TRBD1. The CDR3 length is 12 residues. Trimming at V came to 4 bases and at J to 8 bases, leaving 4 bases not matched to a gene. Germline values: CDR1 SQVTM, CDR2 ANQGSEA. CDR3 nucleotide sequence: TGCAGCGTTGGTGGCAGGGGGGAAAAACTGTTTTTT. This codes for CSVGGRGEKLFF.

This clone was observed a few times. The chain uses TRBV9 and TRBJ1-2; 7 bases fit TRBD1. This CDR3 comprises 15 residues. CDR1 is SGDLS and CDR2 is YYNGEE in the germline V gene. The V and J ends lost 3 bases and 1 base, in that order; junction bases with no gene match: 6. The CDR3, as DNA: TGTGCCAGCAGCGGGCCGGGACAGCTTAACTATGGCTACACCTTC. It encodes CASSGPGQLNYGYTF.

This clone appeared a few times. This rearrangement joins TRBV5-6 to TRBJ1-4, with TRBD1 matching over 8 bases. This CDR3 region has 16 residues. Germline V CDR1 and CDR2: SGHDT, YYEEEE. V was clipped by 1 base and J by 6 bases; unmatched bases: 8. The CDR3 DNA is TGTGCCAGCAGCTTGCTAGGACAGGGTTGGGATGAAAAACTGTTTTTT. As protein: CASSLLGQGWDEKLFF.

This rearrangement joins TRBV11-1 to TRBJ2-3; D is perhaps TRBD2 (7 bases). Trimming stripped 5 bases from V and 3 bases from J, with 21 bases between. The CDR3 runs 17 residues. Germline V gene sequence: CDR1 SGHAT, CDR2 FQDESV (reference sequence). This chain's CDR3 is CASSTHKGGGRTDTQYF. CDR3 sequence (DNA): TGTGCCAGCAGCACCCATAAGGGGGGGGGCCGGACAGATACGCAGTATTTT.

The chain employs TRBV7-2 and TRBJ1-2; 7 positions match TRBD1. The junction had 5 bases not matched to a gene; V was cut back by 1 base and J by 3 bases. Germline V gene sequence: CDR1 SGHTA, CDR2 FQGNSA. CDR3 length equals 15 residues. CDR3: CASSLGQGEDYGYTF. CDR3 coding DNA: TGTGCCAGCAGCTTAGGGCAGGGGGAAGACTATGGCTACACCTTC.

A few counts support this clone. CDR3 sequence reads: CASSWTENTEAFF. The CDR3 nucleotides read TGTGCCAGCAGCTGGACAGAGAACACTGAAGCTTTCTTT. The chain is built from TRBV14 and TRBJ1-1, with a weak D call TRBD1 (6 bases). The CDR3 contains 13 residues. Germline assignment: CDR1 SGHDN and CDR2 FVKESK. Trimming stripped 5 bases from V and 1 base from J, with 8 bases between.

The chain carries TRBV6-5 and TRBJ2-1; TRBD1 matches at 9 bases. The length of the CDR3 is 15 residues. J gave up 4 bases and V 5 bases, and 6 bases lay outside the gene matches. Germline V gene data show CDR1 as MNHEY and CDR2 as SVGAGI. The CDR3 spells CASSLQGALYNEQFF. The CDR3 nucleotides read TGTGCCAGCAGTCTACAGGGGGCCCTTTACAATGAGCAGTTCTTC.

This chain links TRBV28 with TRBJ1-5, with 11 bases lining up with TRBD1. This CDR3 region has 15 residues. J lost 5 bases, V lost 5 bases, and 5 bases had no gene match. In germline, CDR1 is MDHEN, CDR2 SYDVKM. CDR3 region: CASSPRTGGDQPQHF. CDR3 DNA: TGTGCCAGCAGTCCACGGACAGGGGGCGATCAGCCCCAGCATTTT.

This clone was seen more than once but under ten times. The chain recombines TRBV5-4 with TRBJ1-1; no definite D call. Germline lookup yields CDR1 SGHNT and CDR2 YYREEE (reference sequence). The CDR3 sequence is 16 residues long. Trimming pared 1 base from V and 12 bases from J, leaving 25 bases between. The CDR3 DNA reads TGTGCCAGCAGCTTGAGTGGCAGTGTAAAGACTAGGGTCCCTTTCTTT. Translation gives CASSLSGSVKTRVPFF. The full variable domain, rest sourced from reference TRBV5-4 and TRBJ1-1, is ETGVTQSPTHLIKTRGQQVTLRCSSQSGHNTVSWYQQALGQGPQFIFQYYREEENGRGNFPPRFSGLQFPNYSSELNVNALELDDSALYLCASSLSGSVKTRVPFFGQGTRLTVV.

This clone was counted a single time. CDR3 protein: CASSFPKDRDHEQYF. The CDR3 DNA reads as TGTGCCAGCAGCTTCCCCAAGGACAGGGACCACGAGCAGTACTTC. The chain joins TRBV7-9 to TRBJ2-7; TRBD1 aligns across 8 bases. CDR1 is SEHNR and CDR2 is FQNEAQ in the germline V gene (reference sequence). V shed 3 bases, J shed 5 bases, and the junction held 9 bases outside the gene matches. The CDR3 contains 15 residues.

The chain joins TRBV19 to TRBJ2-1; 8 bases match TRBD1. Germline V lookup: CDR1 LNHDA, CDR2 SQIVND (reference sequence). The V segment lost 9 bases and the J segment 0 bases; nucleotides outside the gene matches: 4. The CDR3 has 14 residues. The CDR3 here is CASRGTGSYNEQFF. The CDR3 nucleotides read TGTGCCAGCCGAGGGACAGGCTCCTACAATGAGCAGTTCTTC.

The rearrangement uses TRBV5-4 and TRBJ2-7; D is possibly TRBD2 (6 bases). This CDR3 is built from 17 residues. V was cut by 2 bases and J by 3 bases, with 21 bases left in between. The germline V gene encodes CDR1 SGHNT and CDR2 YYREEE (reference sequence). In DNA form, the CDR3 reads TGTGCCAGCAGCTTAGACCCCCTGGGGCTAGCGAACTACGAGCAGTACTTC. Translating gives CASSLDPLGLANYEQYF. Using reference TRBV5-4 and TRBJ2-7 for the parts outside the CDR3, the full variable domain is ETGVTQSPTHLIKTRGQQVTLRCSSQSGHNTVSWYQQALGQGPQFIFQYYREEENGRGNFPPRFSGLQFPNYSSELNVNALELDDSALYLCASSLDPLGLANYEQYFGPGTRLTVT.

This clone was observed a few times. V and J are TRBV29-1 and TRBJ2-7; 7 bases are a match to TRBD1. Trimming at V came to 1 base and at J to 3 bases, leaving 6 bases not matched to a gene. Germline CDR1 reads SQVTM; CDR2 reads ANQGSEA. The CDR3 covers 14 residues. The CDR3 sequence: CSVEVVGQSYEQYF. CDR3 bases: TGCAGCGTTGAAGTAGTGGGACAGAGCTACGAGCAGTACTTC.

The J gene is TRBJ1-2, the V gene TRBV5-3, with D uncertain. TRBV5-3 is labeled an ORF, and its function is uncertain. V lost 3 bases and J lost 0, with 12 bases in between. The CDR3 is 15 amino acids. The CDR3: CARSYPQESNYGYTF. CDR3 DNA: TGTGCCAGAAGCTACCCGCAGGAATCTAACTATGGCTACACCTTC.

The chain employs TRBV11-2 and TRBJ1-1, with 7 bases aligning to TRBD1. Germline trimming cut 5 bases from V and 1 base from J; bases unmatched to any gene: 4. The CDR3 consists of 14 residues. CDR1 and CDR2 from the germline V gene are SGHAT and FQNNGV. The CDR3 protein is CASSPTGANTEAFF. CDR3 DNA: TGTGCCAGCAGCCCTACAGGGGCGAACACTGAAGCTTTCTTT.

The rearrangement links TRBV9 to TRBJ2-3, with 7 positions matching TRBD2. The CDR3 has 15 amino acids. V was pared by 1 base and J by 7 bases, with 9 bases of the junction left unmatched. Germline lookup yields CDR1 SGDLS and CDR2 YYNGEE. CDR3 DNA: TGTGCCAGCAGCGTAAGCAGCGGGGACTCTTATACGCAGTATTTT. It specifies CASSVSSGDSYTQYF.

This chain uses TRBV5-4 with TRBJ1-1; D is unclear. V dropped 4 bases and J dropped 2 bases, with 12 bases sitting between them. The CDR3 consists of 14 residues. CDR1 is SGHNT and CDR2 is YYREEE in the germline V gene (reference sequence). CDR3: CASSELAGNTEAFF. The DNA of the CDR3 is TGTGCCAGCAGCGAATTAGCTGGAAACACTGAAGCTTTCTTT.

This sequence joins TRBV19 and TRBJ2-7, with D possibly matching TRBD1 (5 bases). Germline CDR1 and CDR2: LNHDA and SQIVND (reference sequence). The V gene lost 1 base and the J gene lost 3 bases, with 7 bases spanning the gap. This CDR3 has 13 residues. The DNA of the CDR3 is TGTGCCAGTAGTATAGGACAGAGCTACGAGCAGTACTTC. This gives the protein CASSIGQSYEQYF.

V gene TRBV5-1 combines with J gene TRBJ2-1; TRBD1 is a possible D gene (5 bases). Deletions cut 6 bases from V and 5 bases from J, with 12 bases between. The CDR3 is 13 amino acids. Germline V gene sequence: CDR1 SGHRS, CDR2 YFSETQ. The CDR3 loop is CASNTGRDNEQFF. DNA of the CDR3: TGCGCCAGCAATACGGGCAGGGACAATGAGCAGTTCTTC.

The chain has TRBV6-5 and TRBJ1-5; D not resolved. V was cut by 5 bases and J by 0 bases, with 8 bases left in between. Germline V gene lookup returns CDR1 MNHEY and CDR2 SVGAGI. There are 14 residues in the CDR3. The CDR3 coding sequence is TGTGCCAGCAGTGACGGGATTAGCAATCAGCCCCAGCATTTT. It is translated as CASSDGISNQPQHF.

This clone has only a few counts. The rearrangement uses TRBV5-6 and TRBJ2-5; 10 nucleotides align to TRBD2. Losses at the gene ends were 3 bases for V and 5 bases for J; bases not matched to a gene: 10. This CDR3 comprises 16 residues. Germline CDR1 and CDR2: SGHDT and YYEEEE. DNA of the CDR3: TGTGCCAGCAGCTCCTTAATAGCGGGGGGAGGGGAGACCCAGTACTTC. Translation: CASSSLIAGGGETQYF.